Each of the 26 T cell receptor beta chains below was sequenced from the same sample in a study of T cell responses to AZD1222 COVID-19 vaccine. Clones were sequenced by immunoSEQ multiplex PCR, and TCRdb holds only the in-frame ones, with some missing. The sample shows tens of thousands of clones, about 93% of them seen only once. Specimen: peripheral blood, collected on day 0 of MenACWY control vaccination. The source is an adult in good health.

The rearrangement links TRBV18 to TRBJ1-2, with D possibly being TRBD1 (6 bases). Trimming cost V 3 bases and J 7 bases, with 15 bases left between them. CDR1 and CDR2 (germline): KGHSH, LQKENI. The CDR3 runs 14 residues. This CDR3 is CASSPYRDVAGYTF. CDR3 bases: TGTGCCAGCTCACCGTACAGGGACGTCGCTGGCTACACCTTC.

V gene TRBV6-4 combines with J gene TRBJ1-2; no clear D gene. The germline V gene encodes CDR1 MRHNA and CDR2 SNTAGT. This CDR3 is built from 15 residues. The V end lost 0 bases, the J end lost 8 bases, and 16 bases lay between the germline ends. The CDR3 reads CASSDSGRPGKGYTF. The CDR3 DNA follows: TGTGCCAGCAGTGACTCCGGCAGGCCGGGAAAGGGCTACACCTTC.

The CDR3 spells CASSPLASGSSYNEQFF. The CDR3 nucleotides read TGTGCCAGCTCACCACTAGCTAGCGGAAGCTCCTACAATGAGCAGTTCTTC. This chain connects TRBV18 to TRBJ2-1, with TRBD2 matching 7 bases. CDR3 size: 17 residues. CDR1 and CDR2 from the germline V gene are KGHSH and LQKENI. The V and J ends lost 1 base and 0 bases, in that order; junction bases with no gene match: 6.

The sample holds a few counts of this clone. The chain links TRBV2 to TRBJ1-3; no definite D call. Per germline, CDR1 SNHLY and CDR2 FYNNEI. The CDR3 is 16 residues long. Trimming removed 0 bases at V and 0 bases at J, with 9 bases between. The CDR3 here is CASSEALRHSGNTIYF. The CDR3 DNA reads TGTGCCAGCAGTGAAGCGCTCCGCCACTCTGGAAACACCATATATTTT.

The table lists this clone with a count of one. V gene TRBV6-2 or TRBV6-3 combines with J gene TRBJ1-1; D is unclear. CDR1 and CDR2 (germline): MNHEY, SVGEGT. Trimming took 5 bases from V and 10 from J, leaving 14 bases between them. The CDR3 is 12 amino acids. The DNA of the CDR3 is TGTGCCAGCAGTGCAAATCCTAAAGCAGCTTTCTTT. It codes for CASSANPKAAFF.

V gene TRBV18 combines with J gene TRBJ1-1; TRBD1 aligns across 8 bases. V dropped 3 bases and J dropped 7; count of bases not matched to a gene: 4. The CDR3 runs 13 residues. Germline V gives CDR1 KGHSH, CDR2 LQKENI. The CDR3 bases are TGTGCCAGCTCACCGACAGGGGCCAGTGAAGCTTTCTTT. Its translation: CASSPTGASEAFF. Filled out from reference TRBV18 and TRBJ1-1, the complete variable domain reads NAGVMQNPRHLVRRRGQEARLRCSPMKGHSHVYWYRQLPEEGLKFMVYLQKENIIDESGMPKERFSAEFPKEGPSILRIQQVVRGDSAAYFCASSPTGASEAFFGQGTRLTVV.

The V call is TRBV19, the J call TRBJ2-5; 7 bases fit TRBD2. CDR1 is LNHDA, CDR2 SQIVND, per germline (reference sequence). This CDR3 has 13 amino acids. The trim removed 4 bases at V and 6 bases at J, leaving 5 bases unmatched. The CDR3 bases are TGTGCCAGTAGTAACCAGGGAGGGCAGACCCAGTACTTC. Protein product: CASSNQGGQTQYF.

The J gene is TRBJ2-5, the V gene TRBV28, with 9 bases lining up with TRBD1. This CDR3 region has 14 residues. Trimming cost V 5 bases and J 4 bases; bases outside gene matches: 5. Germline V lookup: CDR1 MDHEN, CDR2 SYDVKM. The CDR3 region is CASSRDREAETQYF. In DNA form, the CDR3 reads TGTGCCAGCAGTCGGGACAGGGAAGCAGAGACCCAGTACTTC.

The gene calls are TRBV5-1 and TRBJ2-2; no reliable D call. Trimming removed 4 bases at V and 6 bases at J, with 13 bases between. The germline V gene encodes CDR1 SGHRS and CDR2 YFSETQ. There are 14 residues in the CDR3. The CDR3 loop reads CASSGSAKAGELFF. The CDR3 DNA is TGCGCCAGCAGCGGGTCAGCGAAGGCCGGGGAGCTGTTTTTT. The complete variable domain, with remaining parts taken from reference TRBV5-1 and TRBJ2-2, reads KAGVTQTPRYLIKTRGQQVTLSCSPISGHRSVSWYQQTPGQGLQFLFEYFSETQRNKGNFPGRFSGRQFSNSRSEMNVSTLELGDSALYLCASSGSAKAGELFFGEGSRLTVL.

The CDR3 reads CASSEVRQTYEQYF. The DNA of the CDR3 is TGCGCCAGCAGTGAGGTCAGACAGACTTACGAGCAGTACTTC. The gene calls are TRBV10-2 and TRBJ2-7; a possible D gene is TRBD1 (5 bases). The V end lost 2 bases, the J end lost 4 bases, and 12 bases lay between the germline ends. Germline V CDR1 and CDR2: WSHSY, SAAADI. The CDR3 consists of 14 residues.

CDR3 residues: CASSLLQALSTDTQYF. Here the CDR3 DNA reads TGTGCCAGCAGCCTGCTTCAGGCCCTTAGCACAGATACGCAGTATTTT. The chain carries TRBV5-6 and TRBJ2-3, with no clear D. Germline values: CDR1 SGHDT, CDR2 YYEEEE. This CDR3 is built from 16 residues. V was clipped by 4 bases and J by 0 bases, with 15 bases between them.

This chain connects TRBV2 to TRBJ2-5; TRBD2 matches 10 bases. With 1 base clipped from V and 4 bases from J, the junction kept 3 bases outside the gene matches. CDR1 and CDR2 from the germline V gene are SNHLY and FYNNEI. The CDR3 extends over 15 amino acids. The CDR3 region has the DNA TGTGCCAGCAGTGAAGGGCTAGCGGGAGTAGAGACCCAGTACTTC. This gives the protein CASSEGLAGVETQYF.

This clone was seen just once. This chain links TRBV19 with TRBJ2-7, with 9 bases aligning to TRBD1. J gave up 6 bases and V 4 bases, and 7 bases lay outside the gene matches. This CDR3 is built from 14 residues. Germline-derived CDR1 and CDR2 are LNHDA and SQIVND (reference sequence). CDR3 residues: CASSTLDRGGEQYF. CDR3 bases: TGTGCCAGTAGTACCCTGGACAGGGGCGGCGAGCAGTACTTC.

The gene calls are TRBV6-5 and TRBJ2-1, with D unresolved. CDR3 length equals 15 residues. Germline assignment: CDR1 MNHEY and CDR2 SVGAGI. The V end was cut by 2 bases, the J end by 3 bases, with 11 bases between. The CDR3 DNA is TGTGCCAGCAGTTACGTCCCGTCCCTCTACAATGAGCAGTTCTTC. Translated, it gives CASSYVPSLYNEQFF.

V usage is TRBV18 and J usage is TRBJ2-4, with D perhaps matching TRBD2 (6 bases). The CDR3 spans 14 residues. Looked up from germline, CDR1 is KGHSH and CDR2 is LQKENI. The V and J ends lost 6 bases and 0 bases respectively, with 9 bases between them. CDR3 amino acids: CASSAGLAKNIQYF. The CDR3 bases are TGTGCCAGCTCTGCGGGACTAGCCAAAAACATTCAGTACTTC.

The chain employs TRBV27 and TRBJ1-2, with 9 bases aligning to TRBD1. Germline CDR1 MNHEY, CDR2 SMNVEV (reference sequence). With V trimmed by 2 bases and J by 4 bases, 5 bases remained unmatched. The CDR3 has 15 amino acids. The CDR3 region has the DNA TGTGCCAGCAGTTTAGCTGGGACAGGGCCCTATGGCTACACCTTC. This gives the protein CASSLAGTGPYGYTF.

This rearrangement joins TRBV19 to TRBJ2-2, with TRBD1 as a possible D gene (5 bases). V was trimmed by 6 bases and J by 2 bases, leaving 10 bases between them. The CDR3 extends over 14 amino acids. The germline CDR1 and CDR2 sequences are LNHDA and SQIVND (reference sequence). The CDR3 is CASSLRGNTGELFF. The CDR3 coding sequence is TGTGCCAGTAGCCTTAGGGGAAACACCGGGGAGCTGTTTTTT.

This rearrangement joins TRBV5-1 to TRBJ2-1, with TRBD2 identical over 7 bases. V was clipped by 5 bases and J by 5 bases; unmatched bases: 7. Germline-derived CDR1 and CDR2 are SGHRS and YFSETQ. The CDR3 is 14 residues long. This CDR3 reads CASRWASGNNEQFF. DNA of the CDR3: TGCGCCAGCAGGTGGGCTAGCGGCAACAATGAGCAGTTCTTC. The variable domain in full, completed from reference TRBV5-1 and TRBJ2-1, reads KAGVTQTPRYLIKTRGQQVTLSCSPISGHRSVSWYQQTPGQGLQFLFEYFSETQRNKGNFPGRFSGRQFSNSRSEMNVSTLELGDSALYLCASRWASGNNEQFFGPGTRLTVL.

The V gene is TRBV24-1, the J gene TRBJ2-1; weak D call: TRBD2 (5 bases). Germline V gene lookup returns CDR1 KGHDR and CDR2 SFDVKD. V was pared by 9 bases and J by 7 bases, with 15 bases between. The CDR3 runs 13 residues. The CDR3 sequence is CATEGDTGNEQFF. CDR3 DNA: TGTGCCACCGAGGGCGATACGGGGAATGAGCAGTTCTTC.

V gene TRBV5-8 combines with J gene TRBJ2-1; 9 bases are shared with TRBD1. The CDR3 consists of 15 residues. Trimming at V came to 4 bases and at J to 2 bases, leaving 4 bases not matched to a gene. Germline V gives CDR1 SGHTS, CDR2 YDEGEE. The CDR3 is CASSPWTGAYNEQFF. The CDR3 nucleotides are TGTGCCAGCAGCCCCTGGACAGGGGCCTACAATGAGCAGTTCTTC.

This clone was recorded a few times. The chain has TRBV19 and TRBJ2-7; 8 bases line up with TRBD1. Germline V lookup: CDR1 LNHDA, CDR2 SQIVND (reference sequence). This CDR3 region has 13 residues. The V segment lost 9 bases and the J segment 7 bases; nucleotides outside the gene matches: 11. The CDR3 spells CASRDRYSGEQYF. The DNA for the CDR3 is TGTGCCAGCCGGGACAGGTATTCGGGAGAGCAGTACTTC.

The chain combines TRBV5-6 with TRBJ2-3; TRBD1 aligns across 7 bases. There are 14 residues in the CDR3. Germline trimming cut 3 bases from V and 4 bases from J; bases unmatched to any gene: 5. CDR1 SGHDT and CDR2 YYEEEE come from the germline V gene. The CDR3 DNA reads TGTGCCAGCAGCTCGACAGGGTCCCCAGATACGCAGTATTTT. Protein: CASSSTGSPDTQYF. Looking up the rest from reference TRBV5-6 and TRBJ2-3 gives the full variable domain: DAGVTQSPTHLIKTRGQQVTLRCSPKSGHDTVSWYQQALGQGPQFIFQYYEEEERQRGNFPDRFSGHQFPNYSSELNVNALLLGDSALYLCASSSTGSPDTQYFGPGTRLTVL.

This rearrangement joins TRBV6-5 to TRBJ1-5; the D gene is possibly TRBD1 (6 bases). Per germline, CDR1 MNHEY and CDR2 SVGAGI. V was pared by 7 bases and J by 9 bases, with 16 bases between. The CDR3 covers 13 residues. The CDR3 loop is CASTIDRGRPQHF. In nucleotides, the CDR3 is TGTGCCAGCACAATCGATCGGGGGCGGCCCCAGCATTTT.

The chain couples TRBV7-9 to TRBJ1-5; D is ambiguous. The V gene's germline CDR1 is SEHNR and CDR2 FQNEAQ (reference sequence). V was trimmed by 1 base and J by 6 bases, leaving 7 bases between them. CDR3 length equals 13 residues. DNA for the CDR3: TGTGCCAGCAGCTTAGTCGAGGGTCAGCCCCAGCATTTT. As protein: CASSLVEGQPQHF. Full variable domain (remainder filled in from reference TRBV7-9 and TRBJ1-5): DTGVSQNPRHKITKRGQNVTFRCDPISEHNRLYWYRQTLGQGPEFLTYFQNEAQLEKSRLLSDRFSAERPKGSFSTLEIQRTEQGDSAMYLCASSLVEGQPQHFGDGTRLSIL.

The V call is TRBV5-6, the J call TRBJ1-2; possible D gene TRBD1, 5 bases. The V gene lost 3 bases and the J gene lost 0 bases, with 12 bases spanning the gap. Germline CDR1 SGHDT, CDR2 YYEEEE. The CDR3 is 15 amino acids. The CDR3 coding sequence is TGTGCCAGCAGCTCCCTGGACAAGGCTAACTATGGCTACACCTTC. The encoded protein is CASSSLDKANYGYTF.

The CDR3 region is CASSVAGGGTGANVLTF. The CDR3 bases are TGTGCCAGCAGCGTAGCCGGAGGAGGTACTGGGGCCAACGTCCTGACTTTC. The V gene is TRBV9, the J gene TRBJ2-6; the D gene is possibly TRBD2 (5 bases). Deletions cut 0 bases from V and 2 bases from J, with 12 bases between. Germline V CDR1 and CDR2: SGDLS, YYNGEE. The CDR3 contains 17 residues.